The next 5 T cell receptor beta chains were all read from a single sample in a study of T cell responses to AZD1222 COVID-19 vaccine. Data came from immunoSEQ multiplex PCR; TCRdb stores just in-frame clones and leaves some out. The sample lists around 120,000 clones, approximately 90% occurring once. Sequenced here: peripheral blood, sampled on day 0 of AZD1222 vaccination. These receptors originate from an adult in good health.

The V and J genes are TRBV12-3 or TRBV12-4 and TRBJ2-5; D is undetermined. The CDR3 runs 12 residues. The V and J ends lost 4 bases and 2 bases respectively, with 5 bases between them. DNA of the CDR3: TGTGCCAGCAGTTCTTCACAAGAGACCCAGTACTTC. This sequence encodes CASSSSQETQYF.

The J gene is TRBJ2-1, the V gene TRBV29-1; either TRBD1 or TRBD2 may supply D (5 bases each). The germline CDR1 and CDR2 sequences are SQVTM and ANQGSEA. V was shortened by 5 bases and J by 0 bases, with 8 bases between the two germline ends. This CDR3 spans 13 amino acids. The CDR3 DNA reads as TGCAGCGTTTTCGGGACCTCCTACAATGAGCAGTTCTTC. Translating it yields CSVFGTSYNEQFF.

This chain connects TRBV7-6 to TRBJ1-1; 7 positions match TRBD1. Germline CDR1 and CDR2: SGHVS and FNYEAQ. V lost 5 bases and J lost 1; bases outside the gene matches: 7. This CDR3 comprises 15 residues. CDR3 region: CASSEYRGPNTEAFF. The CDR3 bases are TGTGCCAGCAGCGAGTACAGGGGACCGAACACTGAAGCTTTCTTT.

The gene calls are TRBV2 and TRBJ2-1; 13 bases are shared with TRBD2. Trimming cost V 7 bases and J 8 bases; bases outside gene matches: 8. The CDR3 spans 15 residues. The V gene's germline CDR1 is SNHLY and CDR2 FYNNEI. This CDR3 reads CASNKRTSGGHEQFF. DNA for the CDR3: TGTGCCAGCAATAAAAGGACTAGCGGGGGACATGAGCAGTTCTTC.

The V call is TRBV5-6, the J call TRBJ2-2; perhaps TRBD2 as D (6 bases). CDR3 size: 15 residues. Germline V gene lookup returns CDR1 SGHDT and CDR2 YYEEEE. With 3 bases removed from V and 4 bases from J, the gap between germline ends came to 13 bases. The CDR3 reads CASSWREGFTGELFF. The DNA of the CDR3 is TGTGCCAGCAGCTGGAGGGAAGGTTTCACCGGGGAGCTGTTTTTT.